A single sample gave rise to the 7 T cell receptor beta chains below, sequenced in a study of response to subunit inactivated influenza vaccine (dated by TCRdb to between 2018 and 2020). Receptor libraries were prepared by RT-PCR. TCRdb lists the instrument as Illumina HiSeq 2500. The raw public data were reprocessed by TCRdb itself: fastp quality trimming at Q25, MiXCR clonotype calling, in-frame beta chains only. Each CDR3 protein appears once, grouped with its most common genes and DNA. This sample gives more than 550,000 distinct CDR3 sequences in total; about 10% of them show up just once. Roughly 10% of the sample is in the top ten clones. This specimen consisted of PBMCs from blood, obtained on the day of vaccination. These receptors were collected from a man aged 45-65 years who received an inactivated influenza vaccine. Donor details come from another sample of the same person, matched by shared clones.

This chain uses TRBV7-9 with TRBJ2-2; no reliable D call. The ends were cut back, 6 bases at V and 10 bases at J, with 9 bases in the middle. CDR1 and CDR2 (germline): SEHNR, FQNEAQ (reference sequence). The CDR3 consists of 11 residues. The CDR3 sequence: CASSQWEELFF. CDR3 DNA: TGTGCCAGCAGTCAATGGGAGGAGCTGTTTTTT. Full variable domain (rest looked up from reference TRBV7-9 and TRBJ2-2): DTGVSQNPRHKITKRGQNVTFRCDPISEHNRLYWYRQTLGQGPEFLTYFQNEAQLEKSRLLSDRFSAERPKGSFSTLEIQRTEQGDSAMYLCASSQWEELFFGEGSRLTVL.

This clonotype was seen a handful of times. This chain uses TRBV7-2 with TRBJ2-2; D gene uncertain. The germline V gene encodes CDR1 SGHTA and CDR2 FQGNSA. The CDR3 totals 17 residues. V lost 0 bases to trimming and J lost 2 bases, with 13 bases between them. CDR3: CASSLATTWRNTGELFF. In DNA, the CDR3 is TGTGCCAGCAGCTTAGCTACGACCTGGCGTAACACCGGGGAGCTGTTTTTT. Using reference TRBV7-2 and TRBJ2-2 for the parts outside the CDR3, the full variable domain is GAGVSQSPSNKVTEKGKDVELRCDPISGHTALYWYRQSLGQGLEFLIYFQGNSAPDKSGLPSDRFSAERTGGSVSTLTIQRTQQEDSAVYLCASSLATTWRNTGELFFGEGSRLTVL.

V is TRBV27 and J is TRBJ2-3; 8 bases agree with TRBD2. The germline gives CDR1 MNHEY, CDR2 SMNVEV (reference sequence). The CDR3 sequence is 16 residues long. J was trimmed by 4 bases and V by 4 bases; bases with no gene match: 10. Here the CDR3 DNA reads TGTGCCAGCAGTTGGTTACGGGGGGGGCTGTCAGATACGCAGTATTTT. Residues: CASSWLRGGLSDTQYF.

This clonotype has more than one count but fewer than ten. The junction departs from the called germline gene at one end, perhaps through a read error. The CDR3 DNA is TGCGCCAGCAGCTACACTAGGGGGGCTGTGTCCTTC. This sequence encodes CASSYTRGAVSF. The gene calls are TRBV5-1 and TRBJ2-1; D possibly uses TRBD1 or TRBD2 (6 bases each). Germline values: CDR1 SGHRS, CDR2 YFSETQ. The CDR3 spans 12 residues.

V usage is TRBV11-1 and J usage is TRBJ2-2; D is perhaps TRBD2 (5 bases). The germline V gene encodes CDR1 SGHAT and CDR2 FQDESV (reference sequence). Trimming pared 4 bases from V and 10 bases from J, leaving 28 bases between. This CDR3 has 18 residues. DNA of the CDR3: TGTGCCAGCAGCTCCTCATACTTATTTGCGGCCCCGCGGGCGGAGCTGTTTTTT. Amino acid sequence: CASSSSYLFAAPRAELFF.

The gene calls are TRBV6-5 and TRBJ2-2; 7 nucleotides match TRBD1. J lost 1 base, V lost 2 bases, and 7 bases had no gene match. Germline V gives CDR1 MNHEY, CDR2 SVGAGI. The CDR3 runs to 17 residues. This CDR3 reads CASSYVGRQGNTGELFF. CDR3 sequence (DNA): TGTGCCAGCAGTTACGTTGGAAGACAGGGGAACACCGGGGAGCTGTTTTTT.

In its sample, this clonotype was seen many times. The chain couples TRBV3-1 to TRBJ1-1; D call uncertain. The V end was cut by 3 bases, the J end by 4 bases, with 12 bases between. Germline V gene lookup returns CDR1 LGHDT and CDR2 YNNKEL (reference sequence). This CDR3 spans 14 amino acids. CDR3 DNA sequence: TGTGCCAGCAGCCAGGGTGAGGCAAGCACTGAAGCTTTCTTT. Translated, it gives CASSQGEASTEAFF. The whole variable domain, remainder taken from reference TRBV3-1 and TRBJ1-1, is DTAVSQTPKYLVTQMGNDKSIKCEQNLGHDTMYWYKQDSKKFLKIMFSYNNKELIINETVPNRFSPKSPDKAHLNLHINSLELGDSAVYFCASSQGEASTEAFFGQGTRLTVV.